Listed below are T cell receptor beta chains from one sample, sequenced in a study of blood T cells in healthy people across ages. TCRdb reprocessed the 5' RACE reads via MiXCR and lists one record per CDR3 protein. The sample lists roughly 790,000 distinct CDR3 sequences; roughly 45% were seen once. Input material: blood. Receptor source: a woman aged 55-70 years in good health. Both conserved end residues are part of each CDR3. The D gene is left open where the match is weak. Size is omitted from some rows. Given values are once, few, many or a class for expanded clones.

len,j_gene,v_gene,d_gene,abundance,CDR3nt,CDR3aa
13,TRBJ2-4,TRBV20-1,TRBD1,many,TGCAGTGCTAGGTTACAGGGGCAAAACATTCAGTACTTC,CSARLQGQNIQYF
12,TRBJ2-3,TRBV16,NA,NA,TGTGCCAGCAGCCAGGGCCAAGATACGCAGTATTTT,CASSQGQDTQYF
14,TRBJ2-7,TRBV7-2,NA,NA,TGTGCCAGCAGCTTAGGGGGGGTTGTCTACGAGCAGTACTTC,CASSLGGVVYEQYF
17,TRBJ2-3,TRBV5-1,TRBD2,few,TGCGCCAGCAGCTTGCTCGCGGCGGGAGGGCCGACAGATACGCAGTATTTT,CASSLLAAGGPTDTQYF
16,TRBJ2-2,TRBV3-1,NA,NA,TGTGCCAGCAGCCAAGGAGCGGAAAGTAGGACCGGGGAGCTGTTTTTT,CASSQGAESRTGELFF
14,TRBJ2-1,TRBV11-2,NA,many,TGTGCCAGCAGCGACGAGACAAGTTACAATGAGCAGTTCTTC,CASSDETSYNEQFF
13,TRBJ2-4,TRBV6-5,NA,NA,TGTGCCAGCAGTTACGGCCAACGAAACATTCAGTACTTC,CASSYGQRNIQYF
13,TRBJ2-1,TRBV10-3,TRBD2,NA,TGTGCCATCAAACTAGCGGGGGGAGATGAGCAGTTCTTC,CAIKLAGGDEQFF
14,TRBJ2-7,TRBV20-1,TRBD1,NA,TGCAGTGCTAAGTCCGGGACAGGGGCCTACGAGCAGTACTTC,CSAKSGTGAYEQYF
14,TRBJ2-1,TRBV9,NA,few,TGTGCCAGCAGCGCCGTTAACAGATTCAATGAGCAGTTCTTC,CASSAVNRFNEQFF
14,TRBJ1-6,TRBV25-1,NA,NA,TGTGCCAGCAGTGAATTACGAAATAATTCACCCCTCCACTTT,CASSELRNNSPLHF
15,TRBJ2-3,TRBV2,NA,NA,TGTGCCAGAAAGGGTACTAGTGCTCTATCAGATACGCAGTATTTT,CARKGTSALSDTQYF
14,TRBJ1-1,TRBV29-1,NA,NA,TGCAGCGTTGAAGGGCCGCGGGGGGGGCGTCGAGCTTTCTTT,CSVEGPRGGRRAFF
14,TRBJ1-1,TRBV11-1,NA,NA,TGTGCCAGCAGCTTAGGCGGCGGGGTCCCTGAAGCTTTCTTT,CASSLGGGVPEAFF
15,TRBJ1-4,TRBV20-1,NA,few,TGCAGTGCTAGAGACCAAAGACAGGACAATGAAAAACTGTTTTTT,CSARDQRQDNEKLFF
14,TRBJ2-5,TRBV6-2/TRBV6-3,NA,NA,TGTGCCAGCAGCCTAACAGGGTTCCAAGAGACCCAGTACTTC,CASSLTGFQETQYF
16,TRBJ2-5,TRBV15,NA,many,TGTGCCACCAGCAGAGATCTAGAACAGGGTCAAGAGACCCAGTACTTC,CATSRDLEQGQETQYF
13,TRBJ2-7,TRBV20-1,TRBD1,few,TGCAGTGCTGGGACAGGGAGGAACTACGAGCAGTACTTC,CSAGTGRNYEQYF
14,TRBJ2-1,TRBV5-1,NA,NA,TGCGCCAGCAGCTTGGTCAGGTTAGACTACGAGCAGTTCTTC,CASSLVRLDYEQFF
16,TRBJ2-5,TRBV25-1,NA,NA,TGTGCCAGCAGTATCCCGTCGACAGGTGGAGGAGAGACCCAGTACTTC,CASSIPSTGGGETQYF
14,TRBJ2-3,TRBV12-3/TRBV12-4,NA,NA,TGTGCCAGCAGTTCCCGGTGGGGGCCAGATACGCAGTATTTT,CASSSRWGPDTQYF
11,TRBJ1-2,TRBV29-1,NA,NA,TGCAGCGTGTACCAGGGGAATGGCTACACCTTC,CSVYQGNGYTF
13,TRBJ1-5,TRBV7-8,NA,NA,TGTGCCAGCACCTTCCGAGGGAATCAGCCCCAGCATTTT,CASTFRGNQPQHF
17,TRBJ2-1,TRBV4-2,TRBD2,once,TGTGCCAGCAGCCAAGTCGCCGGGACTAGCGTGTACAATGAGCAGTTCTTC,CASSQVAGTSVYNEQFF
23,TRBJ2-6,TRBV21-1,NA,once,TGTGCCAGCAGCAAAGTGGTTAGACTAGCGGGAGGGCCCTCGCTCTCTGGGGCCAACGTCCTGACTTTC,CASSKVVRLAGGPSLSGANVLTF
14,TRBJ2-1,TRBV12-3/TRBV12-4,NA,NA,TGTGCCAGTCTAGACTTACCCTCCTACAATGAGCAGTTCTTC,CASLDLPSYNEQFF
13,TRBJ2-3,TRBV10-3,TRBD1,NA,TGTGCCGCGAGGGACAGGGAAACAGATATGCAGTATTTT,CAARDRETDMQYF
15,TRBJ2-4,TRBV11-2,TRBD2,once,TGTGCCAGCAGCCTAGCGGCGGGGGGCGTCTCCATTCAGTACTTC,CASSLAAGGVSIQYF
11,TRBJ2-1,TRBV7-6,NA,NA,TGTGCCAGCGGGAGAGGGAGGGAGCAGTTCTTC,CASGRGREQFF
15,TRBJ2-1,TRBV7-9,TRBD2,many,TGTGCCAGCAGCCGCGCTAGCGGGGCCTACAATGAGCAGTTCTTC,CASSRASGAYNEQFF
14,TRBJ1-2,TRBV20-1,NA,NA,TGCAGTGCTATTAGGACAGCCTCTAACTATGGCTACACCTTC,CSAIRTASNYGYTF
16,TRBJ1-2,TRBV16,NA,few,TGTGCCAGCAGCCAATCGATCGGCGGGCGCAGAGTGGGCTACACCTTC,CASSQSIGGRRVGYTF
17,TRBJ1-4,TRBV9,NA,NA,TGTGCCAGCAGCGTAGGATTTGGGACCACTATGGATGAAAAACTGTTTTTT,CASSVGFGTTMDEKLFF
12,TRBJ1-5,TRBV20-1,NA,NA,TGCAGTGCTAGAGACGAAAATCAGCCCCAGCATTTT,CSARDENQPQHF
14,TRBJ1-4,TRBV28,NA,NA,TGTGCCACCGGAAAGACAGGAGGGGGTGAAAAACTGTTTTTT,CATGKTGGGEKLFF
15,TRBJ2-7,TRBV7-2,TRBD2,many,TGTGCCAGCAGTGGACTAGCGGGAAATAACCACGAGCAGTACTTC,CASSGLAGNNHEQYF
17,TRBJ2-5,TRBV7-8,TRBD2,NA,TGTGCCAGCAGCTTAGCCCTAGCGGGAGGGCCCCTGAATGAGCAGTACTTC,CASSLALAGGPLNEQYF
12,TRBJ1-2,TRBV29-1,TRBD1,few,TGCAGCGTCGAGGGGACAGGCCGGGGCTACACCTTC,CSVEGTGRGYTF
12,TRBJ2-2,TRBV30,NA,NA,TGTGCCTGGAGTGTAGTCGTCGGGGAGCTGTTTTTT,CAWSVVVGELFF
16,TRBJ2-3,TRBV6-6,TRBD2,NA,TGTGCCAGCAGACACCTGGGCGGGACTAACACAGATACGCAGTATTTT,CASRHLGGTNTDTQYF
14,TRBJ1-1,TRBV2,NA,few,TGTGCCAGCAGGGCAGACTCGGGTGACACTGAAGCTTTCTTT,CASRADSGDTEAFF
20,TRBJ2-5,TRBV29-1,TRBD2,NA,TGCAGCGTTGAAGATTTTGGCGGGAGGGATTTGTGGAAGATGCAAGAGACCCAGTACTTC,CSVEDFGGRDLWKMQETQYF
18,TRBJ2-7,TRBV27,TRBD2,NA,TGTGCCAGCAGTTTAAGGGCTGGACTAGCGGGAGGCGTAAACGAGCAGTACTTC,CASSLRAGLAGGVNEQYF
14,TRBJ2-1,TRBV2,TRBD2,few,TGTGCCAACATAGCGGGGGGGGTTTACAGTGAGCAGTTCTTC,CANIAGGVYSEQFF
14,TRBJ2-7,TRBV5-6,TRBD2,NA,TGTGCCAGCAGCCACACTAGCGGGTCCTACGAGCAGTACTTC,CASSHTSGSYEQYF
14,TRBJ2-1,TRBV20-1,TRBD1,many,TGCAGTGCTAGAGATGGTGGACAGGGAGATGAGCAGTTCTTC,CSARDGGQGDEQFF
14,TRBJ1-5,TRBV20-1,TRBD1,NA,TGCAGTGCTAACCGGGACAGGATCAATCAGCCCCAGCATTTT,CSANRDRINQPQHF
16,TRBJ2-3,TRBV4-1,TRBD2,NA,TGCGCCAGCAGCCAGATAGCGGGGGGTAGCACAGATACGCAGTATTTT,CASSQIAGGSTDTQYF
15,TRBJ2-7,TRBV9,TRBD1,NA,TGTGCCAGCAGCGTAGAGGGACAGGACACCTACGAGCAGTACTTC,CASSVEGQDTYEQYF
15,TRBJ2-2,TRBV12-5,NA,once,TGTGCTAGTGGTTTGGTCCAGGGTCTGACCGGGGAGCTGTTTTTT,CASGLVQGLTGELFF
14,TRBJ2-5,TRBV20-1,NA,few,TGCAGTGCTAGAGTACTAGCCGGTGCGGGGACCCAGTACTTC,CSARVLAGAGTQYF